This paragraph reports one T cell receptor beta chain. After removal of 7 bases from V and 6 bases from J, the junction contained 8 bases not matched to a gene. There are 13 residues in the CDR3. Germline lookup yields CDR1 SGDLS and CDR2 YYNGEE. This entry belongs to a study of cytomegalovirus exposure and HLA in healthy donors. Clones were sequenced by immunoSEQ multiplex PCR, and TCRdb holds only the in-frame ones, with some missing. The table includes about 270,000 clones, 65% to 90% detected once. The V and J genes are TRBV9 and TRBJ2-3, with 7 bases that match TRBD1. Sequencing was performed on PBMCs. The sequence was obtained from a woman aged 18-35 years in good health and CMV-seronegative. The CDR3 nucleotides read TGTGCCAGCGACCAGGGGGTGGGCGATACGCAGTATTTT. Its translation is CASDQGVGDTQYF. Full variable domain (missing parts from reference TRBV9 and TRBJ2-3): DSGVTQTPKHLITATGQRVTLRCSPRSGDLSVYWYQQSLDQGLQFLIQYYNGEERAKGNILERFSAQQFPDLHSELNLSSLELGDSALYFCASDQGVGDTQYFGPGTRLTVL.